A selection of T cell receptor beta chains follows, all from one sample in a study of cytomegalovirus exposure and HLA in healthy donors. Assay used: immunoSEQ multiplex PCR; TCRdb lists only in-frame clones, some missing. The sample has 100,000 to 150,000 clones, around 94% seen once. Material for sequencing was PBMCs. These receptors all stem from a woman in her late teens or twenties in good health and CMV-seronegative. CDR3s include the opening cysteine and the closing phenylalanine or tryptophan. Each record gives: clone size, D gene, J gene, V gene, CDR3 DNA, CDR3 protein. D genes are given only for firm matches. Clone size, where shown, is once, few, many, or a class for clones that have expanded.

clone_size: once; d_call: TRBD2; j_call: TRBJ2-5; v_call: TRBV30; cdr3_nt: TGTGCCTGGAGTGATGGCGGGGGGGCCGGAGAGACCCAGTACTTC; cdr3_aa: CAWSDGGGAGETQYF
clone_size: NA; d_call: TRBD1; j_call: TRBJ1-2; v_call: TRBV6-5; cdr3_nt: TGTGCCAGCAGTTTCTCACCGACAGGGACAGGGAAAGGGTACACCTTC; cdr3_aa: CASSFSPTGTGKGYTF
clone_size: NA; d_call: NA; j_call: TRBJ2-5; v_call: TRBV5-6; cdr3_nt: TGTGCCAGCAGCTTAAGAGGTGGAGAGACCCAGTACTTC; cdr3_aa: CASSLRGGETQYF
clone_size: NA; d_call: NA; j_call: TRBJ1-3; v_call: TRBV6-6; cdr3_nt: TGTGCCAGCAGTTACTCGTCAGGGGTAAACACCATATATTTT; cdr3_aa: CASSYSSGVNTIYF
clone_size: NA; d_call: TRBD2; j_call: TRBJ2-2; v_call: TRBV19; cdr3_nt: TGTGCCAGTTGTACAGGGCTAGCGGGAGATGCAGGGGAGCTGTTTTTT; cdr3_aa: CASCTGLAGDAGELFF
clone_size: NA; d_call: NA; j_call: TRBJ1-1; v_call: TRBV30; cdr3_nt: TGTGCCTGGAGTCTGGACTCTTTCACTGAAGCTTTCTTT; cdr3_aa: CAWSLDSFTEAFF
clone_size: NA; d_call: NA; j_call: TRBJ1-2; v_call: TRBV7-9; cdr3_nt: TGTGCCAGCAGCTCCGACAGGAGAAACTATGGCTACACCTTC; cdr3_aa: CASSSDRRNYGYTF
clone_size: NA; d_call: TRBD1; j_call: TRBJ2-1; v_call: TRBV19; cdr3_nt: TGTGCCAGTAGTCTCCGGACAGGGACCAATGAGCAGTTCTTC; cdr3_aa: CASSLRTGTNEQFF
clone_size: once; d_call: TRBD1; j_call: TRBJ1-5; v_call: TRBV7-6; cdr3_nt: TGTGCCAGCAGCTTATACGCAGGGGGCCAGCCCCAGCATTTT; cdr3_aa: CASSLYAGGQPQHF
clone_size: NA; d_call: NA; j_call: TRBJ1-5; v_call: TRBV30; cdr3_nt: TGTGCCTGGAGTGCCGGGGGCAATCAGCCCCAGCATTTT; cdr3_aa: CAWSAGGNQPQHF
clone_size: NA; d_call: NA; j_call: TRBJ2-7; v_call: TRBV2; cdr3_nt: TGTGCCAGCACACCAACCGGGAGAGAGGTCGAGCAGTACTTC; cdr3_aa: CASTPTGREVEQYF
clone_size: few; d_call: NA; j_call: TRBJ2-2; v_call: TRBV5-1; cdr3_nt: TGCGCCAGCAGCCCGTGGGAGGCGAACACCGGGGAGCTGTTTTTT; cdr3_aa: CASSPWEANTGELFF
clone_size: once; d_call: TRBD2; j_call: TRBJ2-1; v_call: TRBV5-1; cdr3_nt: TGCGCCAGCAGCTTGGGAATCGGGACTATTTACAATGAGCAGTTCTTC; cdr3_aa: CASSLGIGTIYNEQFF
clone_size: NA; d_call: TRBD1; j_call: TRBJ1-2; v_call: TRBV19; cdr3_nt: TGTGCCAGTAGTACCCCGGGACAGATATATGGCTACACCTTC; cdr3_aa: CASSTPGQIYGYTF
clone_size: NA; d_call: TRBD1; j_call: TRBJ2-3; v_call: TRBV15; cdr3_nt: TGTGCCACCAGCAGAGACTGGACAGGGCGACCAAGGACGCAGTATTTT; cdr3_aa: CATSRDWTGRPRTQYF
clone_size: NA; d_call: NA; j_call: TRBJ1-1; v_call: TRBV6-5; cdr3_nt: TGTGCCAGCAGTTACGGCACAGGGAGAGGGGACACTGAAGCTTTCTTT; cdr3_aa: CASSYGTGRGDTEAFF
clone_size: NA; d_call: NA; j_call: TRBJ1-5; v_call: TRBV6-5; cdr3_nt: TGTGCCAGCAGTTTTTATAGCAATCAGCCCCAGCATTTT; cdr3_aa: CASSFYSNQPQHF
clone_size: NA; d_call: NA; j_call: TRBJ1-2; v_call: TRBV28; cdr3_nt: TGTGCCAGCAGTCAAACAGGGAGTTACTATGGCTACACCTTC; cdr3_aa: CASSQTGSYYGYTF
clone_size: NA; d_call: TRBD1; j_call: TRBJ1-1; v_call: TRBV9; cdr3_nt: TGTGCCAGCAGCGCTCAGGGGCAGGGGGTAGGAGCTTTCTTT; cdr3_aa: CASSAQGQGVGAFF
clone_size: NA; d_call: NA; j_call: TRBJ2-1; v_call: TRBV2; cdr3_nt: TGTGCCAGCAGAAAGGAGGTCGGAAACAATGAGCAGTTCTTC; cdr3_aa: CASRKEVGNNEQFF
clone_size: NA; d_call: TRBD1; j_call: TRBJ1-1; v_call: TRBV6-1; cdr3_nt: TGTGCCAGCAGTGGCCGGGACAGGGGGCGGGACACTGAAGCTTTCTTT; cdr3_aa: CASSGRDRGRDTEAFF
clone_size: NA; d_call: TRBD2; j_call: TRBJ2-5; v_call: TRBV5-8; cdr3_nt: TGTGCCAGCAGCTCCGGAGGGACTAGCGGTCAAGAGACCCAGTACTTC; cdr3_aa: CASSSGGTSGQETQYF
clone_size: NA; d_call: NA; j_call: TRBJ1-2; v_call: TRBV6-1; cdr3_nt: TGTGCCAGCAGTGGGTACAGCATTAACTATGGCTACACCTTC; cdr3_aa: CASSGYSINYGYTF
clone_size: NA; d_call: NA; j_call: TRBJ1-5; v_call: TRBV4-2; cdr3_nt: TGTGCCAGCAGCCAAGACGGACAGCACGATAGCAATCAGCCCCAGCATTTT; cdr3_aa: CASSQDGQHDSNQPQHF
clone_size: NA; d_call: NA; j_call: TRBJ2-5; v_call: TRBV28; cdr3_nt: TGTGCCAGCAGTTTAGGAGGGGGCGCGGGAGAGACCCAGTACTTC; cdr3_aa: CASSLGGGAGETQYF
clone_size: NA; d_call: TRBD2; j_call: TRBJ2-7; v_call: TRBV6-5; cdr3_nt: TGTGCCAGCAGTTACGGTGGGGGGGACGAGCAGTACTTC; cdr3_aa: CASSYGGGDEQYF
clone_size: NA; d_call: NA; j_call: TRBJ2-1; v_call: TRBV27; cdr3_nt: TGTGCCAGCAGCCTCGCCGGGAGCTCCTACAATGAGCAGTTCTTC; cdr3_aa: CASSLAGSSYNEQFF
clone_size: NA; d_call: TRBD2; j_call: TRBJ2-1; v_call: TRBV5-4; cdr3_nt: TGTGCCAGCAGCTCGGGACTAGCGGGAGGGCCAAGGAATGAGCAGTTCTTC; cdr3_aa: CASSSGLAGGPRNEQFF
clone_size: NA; d_call: TRBD2; j_call: TRBJ2-3; v_call: TRBV9; cdr3_nt: TGTGCCAGCAGCGAGGGACTAGCGGGAACAGATACGCAGTATTTT; cdr3_aa: CASSEGLAGTDTQYF
clone_size: NA; d_call: TRBD2; j_call: TRBJ2-1; v_call: TRBV27; cdr3_nt: TGTGCCAGCAGTTCTAGCGGGGGGGCCTACAATGAGCAGTTCTTC; cdr3_aa: CASSSSGGAYNEQFF
clone_size: NA; d_call: TRBD2; j_call: TRBJ2-2; v_call: TRBV28; cdr3_nt: TGTGCCAGCAGTTCCCCTCGCGGGAGGAGGAAGGCCGGGGAGCTGTTTTTT; cdr3_aa: CASSSPRGRRKAGELFF
clone_size: NA; d_call: NA; j_call: TRBJ1-5; v_call: TRBV6-6; cdr3_nt: TGTGCCAGCACGCAGTCCAGGGGCCTGAGGCCCCAGCATTTT; cdr3_aa: CASTQSRGLRPQHF
clone_size: NA; d_call: TRBD2; j_call: TRBJ2-1; v_call: TRBV5-1; cdr3_nt: TGCGCCAGCAGCTTCGACAGGAGCGGGAGCATAGGCAATGAGCAGTTCTTC; cdr3_aa: CASSFDRSGSIGNEQFF
clone_size: NA; d_call: TRBD2; j_call: TRBJ2-7; v_call: TRBV7-6; cdr3_nt: TGTGCCAGCAGCTTACTAGCGGGGGGAAACGAGCAGTACTTC; cdr3_aa: CASSLLAGGNEQYF
clone_size: NA; d_call: TRBD2; j_call: TRBJ2-3; v_call: TRBV6-5; cdr3_nt: TGTGCCAGCTTAGGTGGCGGGAGTAGAGATACGCAGTATTTT; cdr3_aa: CASLGGGSRDTQYF
clone_size: NA; d_call: TRBD2; j_call: TRBJ2-3; v_call: TRBV28; cdr3_nt: TGTGCCAGCAGTTTGACGGGGACTAGAGGAACACATTTT; cdr3_aa: CASSLTGTRGTHF
clone_size: few; d_call: TRBD2; j_call: TRBJ2-7; v_call: TRBV5-1; cdr3_nt: TGCGCCAGCAGCCGGGGGAGGGTTGACGAGCAGTACTTC; cdr3_aa: CASSRGRVDEQYF
clone_size: NA; d_call: NA; j_call: TRBJ2-7; v_call: TRBV5-6; cdr3_nt: TGTGCCAGCAGCTCCCCCACTTCTTCATCCTACGAGCAGTACTTC; cdr3_aa: CASSSPTSSSYEQYF
clone_size: NA; d_call: NA; j_call: TRBJ2-1; v_call: TRBV29-1; cdr3_nt: TGCAGCGTGGGGCCCGGTAGCAACGTCGTCAATGAGCAGTTCTTC; cdr3_aa: CSVGPGSNVVNEQFF
clone_size: NA; d_call: NA; j_call: TRBJ1-5; v_call: TRBV27; cdr3_nt: TGTGCCAGCAGCCTCCGGGGGGGGCAGCCCCAGCATTTT; cdr3_aa: CASSLRGGQPQHF
clone_size: NA; d_call: TRBD2; j_call: TRBJ2-7; v_call: TRBV6-5; cdr3_nt: TGTGCCAGCAGTAGTCCGGGACTAGCCTCCTACGAGCAGTACTTC; cdr3_aa: CASSSPGLASYEQYF